This TCR beta chain was identified in a study of cytomegalovirus exposure and HLA in healthy donors. Findings of the study overall: Owing to their indistinguishability, certain V segments, notably TRBV6-2 and TRBV6-3, were excluded. Generally TCR sequences proved uncommon, though certain public TCRs appeared in numerous donors. Specificity for CMV antigens was confirmed in vitro for a few of the CMV-associated chains.

PCR involved 60 Vbeta and 13 Jbeta primers. Method: immunoSEQ multiplex PCR; TCRdb's copy keeps in-frame clones and lacks some. The sample has 96,000 or so clones, and its top ten clones hold 5.5%. This CDR3 spans 15 amino acids. Between the trimmed V and J ends, which lost 0 bases and 0 bases, there was a span of 7 bases. CDR1 is SGHRS and CDR2 is YFSETQ in the germline V gene. The donors comprised healthy bone marrow donors. In regard to this clone: Its antigen is not known.

The specimen sequenced was PBMCs. J is TRBJ2-1 and V is TRBV5-1; D uncertain. The sequence derives from a girl between 10 and 17 years old in good health and CMV-seropositive. The CDR3 region is CASSLGRSSYNEQFF. CDR3 DNA: TGCGCCAGCAGCTTGGGCCGGTCCTCCTACAATGAGCAGTTCTTC.